The 32 T cell receptor beta chains listed next were all sequenced from one sample in a study of cytotoxic CD8 clonotypes in ibrutinib-treated CLL. Libraries were prepared by immunoSEQ multiplex PCR; TCRdb keeps only in-frame clonotypes and omits some of them. This sample has some 200,000 clones, with about 72% found just once. The specimen comprised PBMCs, sampled after 24 months of ibrutinib treatment. All receptors come from a human donor with chronic lymphocytic leukemia.

The J gene is TRBJ1-1, the V gene TRBV4-1; D is unresolved. The germline V gene has CDR1 MGHRA and CDR2 YSYEKL. Trimming shortened V by 1 base and J by 1 base, and 4 bases separated the two germline ends. This CDR3 is 13 amino acids long. The CDR3 bases are TGCGCCAGCAGCCAAGTCCGGAACACTGAAGCTTTCTTT. The encoded protein is CASSQVRNTEAFF.

This clone was picked up a small number of times. The CDR3 reads CASSLAPGQGRDTQYF. The CDR3 DNA is TGTGCCAGCAGTTTAGCTCCGGGACAGGGTCGGGATACGCAGTATTTT. This chain connects TRBV27 to TRBJ2-3; 9 bases align to TRBD1. Germline assignment: CDR1 MNHEY and CDR2 SMNVEV (reference sequence). The CDR3 totals 16 residues. The junction had 9 bases not matched to a gene; V was cut back by 2 bases and J by 6 bases.

V is TRBV25-1 and J is TRBJ2-7; a possible D gene is TRBD1 (6 bases). This CDR3 spans 15 amino acids. V dropped 2 bases and J dropped 2 bases, with 13 bases sitting between them. Germline V lookup: CDR1 MGHDK, CDR2 SYGVNS. The DNA for the CDR3 is TGTGCCAGCAGTGAAACAGGGAGTCGTACCTACGAGCAGTACTTC. Translation gives CASSETGSRTYEQYF.

A few counts support this clone. The CDR3 DNA sequence: TGTGCCAGCAGCCAATCTCGCGGGACCACAGATACGCAGTATTTT. This sequence encodes CASSQSRGTTDTQYF. The V and J genes are TRBV16 and TRBJ2-3; the D gene is possibly TRBD2 (6 bases). Germline CDR1 reads KGHSY; CDR2 reads FQNENV. The CDR3 length is 15 residues. With 0 bases removed from V and 2 bases from J, the gap between germline ends came to 9 bases.

This clone was observed a handful of times. The chain couples TRBV19 to TRBJ1-5; D is undetermined. Trimming took off 5 bases at V and 4 bases at J, with 15 bases between the two ends. CDR1 is LNHDA, CDR2 SQIVND, per germline (reference sequence). This CDR3 comprises 15 residues. The CDR3 nucleotides read TGTGCCAGTAGTTCCCCGCCTGGTTGGAATCAGCCCCAGCATTTT. It encodes CASSSPPGWNQPQHF.

The chain combines TRBV5-1 with TRBJ2-7; 7 positions agree with TRBD1. Germline V gene lookup returns CDR1 SGHRS and CDR2 YFSETQ. This CDR3 spans 13 amino acids. J lost 5 bases, V lost 0 bases, and 2 bases had no gene match. CDR3 in DNA: TGCGCCAGCAGCTTGGAGGGGGCGGACGAGCAGTACTTC. Amino acid sequence: CASSLEGADEQYF.

V and J are TRBV7-6 and TRBJ2-1, with no clear D. CDR1 and CDR2 from the germline V gene are SGHVS and FNYEAQ. The length of the CDR3 is 13 residues. Trimming pared 1 base from V and 7 bases from J, leaving 8 bases between. CDR3 region: CASSLEGLNEQFF. The CDR3 region has the DNA TGTGCCAGCAGCTTAGAAGGGTTGAATGAGCAGTTCTTC.

The chain combines TRBV25-1 with TRBJ2-7; 10 positions agree with TRBD1. Germline V gene data show CDR1 as MGHDK and CDR2 as SYGVNS. The J segment lost 5 bases and the V segment lost 6 bases, leaving 4 bases of the junction unmatched. This CDR3 contains 13 residues. In DNA form, the CDR3 reads TGTGCCAGCAGGAGACAGGGGGCCGACGAGCAGTACTTC. Translation: CASRRQGADEQYF.

A word on this clone: At one end, the junction sequence differs from germline, possibly due to a read error. The CDR3 nucleotides are TGTGCTAGCAGCTTAATCGGGAGTGTGACAGATACGCAGTATTTT. Translation: CASSLIGSVTDTQYF. This chain links TRBV7-7 with TRBJ2-3; TRBD2 is a possible D gene (6 bases). This CDR3 comprises 15 residues. The germline gives CDR1 SSHAT, CDR2 FNYEAQ (reference sequence).

The chain combines TRBV30 with TRBJ1-1; TRBD1 is a possible D gene (5 bases). This CDR3 has 13 amino acids. Germline assignment: CDR1 GTSNPN and CDR2 SVGIG (reference sequence). V was clipped by 2 bases and J by 0 bases, with 7 bases between them. The CDR3 DNA follows: TGTGCCTGGAGTTGGGGCGTGAACACTGAAGCTTTCTTT. It yields the protein CAWSWGVNTEAFF.

V is TRBV10-3 and J is TRBJ1-2; D not certain. The germline V gene has CDR1 ENHRY and CDR2 SYGVKD. Trimming removed 1 base at V and 2 bases at J, with 8 bases between. This CDR3 region has 14 residues. The CDR3 spells CAISEYSENYGYTF. CDR3 DNA: TGTGCCATCAGTGAGTATTCAGAGAACTATGGCTACACCTTC.

The chain couples TRBV2 to TRBJ2-7; D possibly corresponds to TRBD1 (6 bases). The V and J ends lost 8 bases and 6 bases respectively, with 17 bases between them. Germline V gene sequence: CDR1 SNHLY, CDR2 FYNNEI. The CDR3 totals 13 residues. As DNA, the CDR3 is TGTGCCAGCGTCCTACAGGGAGCTGGCGAGCAGTACTTC. Protein product: CASVLQGAGEQYF.

This clone occurred a few times. The rearrangement links TRBV29-1 to TRBJ1-2; no clear D. CDR1 is SQVTM and CDR2 is ANQGSEA in the germline V gene. This CDR3 is 11 amino acids long. Trimming pared 0 bases from V and 5 bases from J, leaving 4 bases between. Here the CDR3 DNA reads TGCAGCGTTGAAGAAGGGTATGGCTACACCTTC. Translation gives CSVEEGYGYTF.

This clone appeared once. The V and J genes are TRBV7-9 and TRBJ2-3; possibly TRBD1 or TRBD2 for D (5 bases each). V was shortened by 2 bases and J by 3 bases, with 12 bases between the two germline ends. CDR3 length: 15 residues. CDR1 is SEHNR and CDR2 is FQNEAQ in the germline V gene (reference sequence). CDR3 nucleotide sequence: TGTGCCAGCAGCTTATCGGCAGGGACGACAGATACGCAGTATTTT. As protein: CASSLSAGTTDTQYF.

The rearrangement joins TRBV10-3 to TRBJ2-1, with D maybe TRBD2 (6 bases). Germline CDR1 ENHRY, CDR2 SYGVKD. The CDR3 runs to 16 residues. Between the trimmed V and J ends, which lost 3 bases and 1 base, there was a span of 13 bases. CDR3 nucleotides: TGTGCCATCAGTGACAGATGGGACTTATCCTACAATGAGCAGTTCTTC. Its translation is CAISDRWDLSYNEQFF.

This chain links TRBV11-2 with TRBJ2-3, with D possibly matching TRBD2 (5 bases). Germline V lookup: CDR1 SGHAT, CDR2 FQNNGV. V dropped 5 bases and J dropped 0 bases, with 18 bases sitting between them. This CDR3 comprises 17 residues. The CDR3 DNA sequence: TGTGCCAGCAGCGCCACACTAGGTTCCGATAGCACAGATACGCAGTATTTT. This sequence encodes CASSATLGSDSTDTQYF.

This clone was counted between two and nine times. A junction boundary mismatches the germline segment, possibly from a read error. The V call is TRBV7-2, the J call TRBJ1-5; 7 bases align to TRBD1. The CDR3 spans 15 residues. The germline V gene encodes CDR1 SGHTA and CDR2 FQGNSA. The CDR3 sequence: CAGSLATGIGQPQHF. The CDR3 DNA reads TGTGCCGGCAGCTTAGCGACAGGGATTGGCCAGCCCCAGCATTTT.

The V gene is TRBV7-2, the J gene TRBJ2-5; perhaps TRBD1 as D (5 bases). Between the trimmed V and J ends, which lost 5 bases and 2 bases, there was a span of 9 bases. CDR3 length: 13 amino acids. Germline CDR1 SGHTA, CDR2 FQGNSA. The CDR3: CASSRRQQETQYF. CDR3 in DNA: TGTGCCAGCAGCCGGAGACAGCAAGAGACCCAGTACTTC. Supplemented by reference TRBV7-2 and TRBJ2-5, the full variable domain reads GAGVSQSPSNKVTEKGKDVELRCDPISGHTALYWYRQSLGQGLEFLIYFQGNSAPDKSGLPSDRFSAERTGGSVSTLTIQRTQQEDSAVYLCASSRRQQETQYFGPGTRLLVL.

The chain carries TRBV7-9 and TRBJ2-3; D ambiguous. The CDR3 is 13 amino acids. V shed 2 bases and J shed 3 bases, with 6 bases lying between them. The V gene's germline CDR1 is SEHNR and CDR2 FQNEAQ (reference sequence). The CDR3 protein is CASSLTITDTQYF. CDR3 nucleotide sequence: TGTGCCAGCAGCTTAACAATTACAGATACGCAGTATTTT.

The V call is TRBV19, the J call TRBJ2-1, with D tentatively TRBD2 (5 bases). The CDR3 contains 15 residues. The germline gives CDR1 LNHDA, CDR2 SQIVND (reference sequence). Trimming cost V 0 bases and J 8 bases, with 14 bases left between them. The CDR3 DNA sequence: TGTGCCAGTAGTATAGATCTTAGACTCGGGGATGAGCAGTTCTTC. This codes for CASSIDLRLGDEQFF. Using reference TRBV19 and TRBJ2-1 for the parts outside the CDR3, the full variable domain is DGGITQSPKYLFRKEGQNVTLSCEQNLNHDAMYWYRQDPGQGLRLIYYSQIVNDFQKGDIAEGYSVSREKKESFPLTVTSAQKNPTAFYLCASSIDLRLGDEQFFGPGTRLTVL.

This chain joins TRBV13 and TRBJ2-7; 13 bases line up with TRBD2. There are 17 residues in the CDR3. The germline gives CDR1 PRHDT, CDR2 FYEKMQ (reference sequence). After removal of 2 bases from V and 3 bases from J, the junction contained 7 bases not matched to a gene. The CDR3 loop reads CASSLSVTSGRSYEQYF. In DNA, the CDR3 is TGTGCCAGCAGCTTATCGGTGACTAGCGGGAGGAGCTACGAGCAGTACTTC. The whole variable domain, filled in from reference TRBV13 and TRBJ2-7, reads AAGVIQSPRHLIKEKRETATLKCYPIPRHDTVYWYQQGPGQDPQFLISFYEKMQSDKGSIPDRFSAQQFSDYHSELNMSSLELGDSALYFCASSLSVTSGRSYEQYFGPGTRLTVT.

The chain is built from TRBV18 and TRBJ1-2; a possible D gene is TRBD1 (5 bases). Trimming left V 6 bases short and J 1 base short, with 15 bases between. This CDR3 comprises 15 residues. Germline assignment: CDR1 KGHSH and CDR2 LQKENI. The CDR3 nucleotides read TGTGCCAGCTCGCCATCAGCGACAGTTAACTATGGCTACACCTTC. Its protein is CASSPSATVNYGYTF.

The V gene is TRBV10-3, the J gene TRBJ2-1; 8 bases fit TRBD2. Losses at the gene ends were 3 bases for V and 4 bases for J; bases not matched to a gene: 8. This CDR3 has 16 residues. CDR1 is ENHRY and CDR2 is SYGVKD in the germline V gene. The DNA of the CDR3 is TGTGCCATCAGTGACTCCCGGGAGGGCTCTTACAATGAGCAGTTCTTC. Its translation is CAISDSREGSYNEQFF.

The gene calls are TRBV4-2 and TRBJ2-1, with 7 bases fitting TRBD2. V lost 2 bases, J lost 0 bases, and 1 base stayed unmatched. Germline V gene data show CDR1 as LGHNA and CDR2 as YNFKEQ. This CDR3 is 15 amino acids long. The DNA for the CDR3 is TGTGCCAGCAGCCAACTAGCGGACTCCTACAATGAGCAGTTCTTC. Residues: CASSQLADSYNEQFF.

This clone showed up just once. The rearrangement uses TRBV29-1 and TRBJ2-2; TRBD1 or TRBD2 may be the D gene (6 bases each). Germline values: CDR1 SQVTM, CDR2 ANQGSEA. Trimming took off 4 bases at V and 5 bases at J, with 17 bases between the two ends. This CDR3 is built from 15 residues. The CDR3 region is CSVAAGQGLTGELFF. CDR3 DNA: TGCAGCGTTGCGGCGGGGCAGGGGCTGACCGGGGAGCTGTTTTTT.

The chain has TRBV10-3 and TRBJ2-7; the D gene could be TRBD1 or TRBD2 (5 bases each). Germline CDR1 reads ENHRY; CDR2 reads SYGVKD. CDR3 length equals 15 residues. Trimming stripped 6 bases from V and 7 bases from J, with 22 bases between. Here the CDR3 DNA reads TGTGCCATCAGCCCGGAGCGAGGGGATTCCTTTGAGCAGTACTTC. Amino acid sequence: CAISPERGDSFEQYF.

This chain joins TRBV6-5 and TRBJ2-2; D ambiguous. Germline loops: CDR1 MNHEY, CDR2 SVGAGI. Trimming pared 6 bases from V and 5 bases from J, leaving 13 bases between. The CDR3 contains 14 residues. CDR3 nucleotides: TGTGCCAGCAGACCCGGCGTGGGGACCGGGGAGCTGTTTTTT. Translated: CASRPGVGTGELFF.

This clone was found a few times. The chain joins TRBV9 to TRBJ2-2; TRBD1 matches 8 bases. V shed 1 base and J 6 bases; nucleotides not matched to a gene: 11. Per the germline V gene, CDR1 is SGDLS and CDR2 is YYNGEE. CDR3 size: 17 residues. As DNA, the CDR3 is TGTGCCAGCAGCGTATTGGACAGGGTAATTTTCTCCGGGGAGCTGTTTTTT. It translates to CASSVLDRVIFSGELFF.

The rearrangement joins TRBV9 to TRBJ2-1; TRBD2 matches at 12 bases. Germline V CDR1 and CDR2: SGDLS, YYNGEE. Trimming removed 2 bases from V and 3 bases from J; junction bases left unmatched: 6. The length of the CDR3 is 17 residues. The CDR3 region has the DNA TGTGCCAGCAGCGTTACCGGGACTAGCGGGCTCTACAATGAGCAGTTCTTC. Its protein is CASSVTGTSGLYNEQFF.

The CDR3 coding sequence is TGTGCCAGCAGGCCACCCGGCTGGAGCGACGAGCAGTACTTC. The encoded protein is CASRPPGWSDEQYF. The V gene is TRBV6-6, the J gene TRBJ2-7, with D hard to call. The CDR3 runs to 14 residues. Trimming took off 6 bases at V and 5 bases at J, with 17 bases between the two ends. The germline gives CDR1 MNHNY, CDR2 SVGAGI (reference sequence).

J is TRBJ2-1 and V is TRBV9; no reliable D call. Trimming cost V 0 bases and J 2 bases, with 9 bases left between them. This CDR3 comprises 15 residues. Germline V gene lookup returns CDR1 SGDLS and CDR2 YYNGEE. CDR3 region: CASSVGGGAYNEQFF. The CDR3 coding sequence is TGTGCCAGCAGCGTAGGCGGTGGGGCCTACAATGAGCAGTTCTTC.

The chain combines TRBV30 with TRBJ2-7; 8 bases align to TRBD1. This CDR3 has 15 amino acids. Germline CDR1 and CDR2: GTSNPN and SVGIG (reference sequence). V lost 5 bases, J lost 7 bases, and 16 bases stayed unmatched. CDR3 bases: TGTGCCTGGGGAGGACAGGGAATCCTTCTGACTGAGCAGTACTTC. Its protein product is CAWGGQGILLTEQYF.